This TCR beta chain was profiled in a study of cytomegalovirus exposure and HLA in healthy donors. The study's findings and limits: HLA-A and HLA-B allele assignments for most subjects were reportedly predicted accurately using TCR beta sequences. Sequencing had likely introduced a cluster of highly shared sequence variants as an artifact. Overall, around 160 TCR beta chains were annotated as cytomegalovirus-associated.

The V end was cut by 4 bases, the J end by 5 bases, with 16 bases between. Germline-derived CDR1 and CDR2 are SGDLS and YYNGEE. The length of the CDR3 is 14 residues. These donors, healthy bone marrow donors, were studied. This PCR relied on a set of 60 Vbeta primers and 13 Jbeta primers. This table comes from immunoSEQ multiplex PCR, and its TCRdb copy is limited to in-frame clones, with some not included. Of fewer than 150,000 clones in the sample, 60% to 80% are singletons; the top ten hold around 4.9%. Notes on this clone: Antigen: not known.

This chain connects TRBV9 to TRBJ2-7; a possible D gene is TRBD1 (6 bases). Material: PBMCs. The sequence derives from a man in his fifties or sixties in good health and CMV-seropositive. The CDR3 sequence is CASSPYDRSHEQYF. The DNA of the CDR3 is TGTGCCAGCAGCCCCTACGACAGGTCCCACGAGCAGTACTTC.